This TCR beta chain was captured in a study of immune heterogeneity within non-small cell lung tumors. Bulk tumor genomic DNA served as template, at about 600 ng per sample. Each primary tumor yielded several biopsies, collected far apart from one another at surgery. It was patients with untreated, newly diagnosed non-small cell lung cancer who underwent curative surgery. Amplification of the TCR beta CDR3 was achieved through multiplex PCR with 32 V and 13 J primers. Via MiXCR, TCRdb re-called the multiplex PCR reads, giving one row per CDR3 protein. The sample gives 9,000 to 13,000 distinct CDR3 sequences, almost 30% of which show up once; under 25% is in the top ten. V was pared by 1 base and J by 3 bases, with 12 bases between. The germline V gene has CDR1 DFQATT and CDR2 SNEGSKA (reference sequence). This CDR3 region has 14 residues.

The sample comprised lung tumor tissue. The chain is built from TRBV20-1 and TRBJ1-2; D gene unclear. This TCR derives from a woman between 50 and 59 years old with non-small cell lung cancer. In DNA form, the CDR3 reads TGCAGTGCTAGAGGGTCCATATCCGACTATGGCTACACCTTC. Translated, it gives CSARGSISDYGYTF.